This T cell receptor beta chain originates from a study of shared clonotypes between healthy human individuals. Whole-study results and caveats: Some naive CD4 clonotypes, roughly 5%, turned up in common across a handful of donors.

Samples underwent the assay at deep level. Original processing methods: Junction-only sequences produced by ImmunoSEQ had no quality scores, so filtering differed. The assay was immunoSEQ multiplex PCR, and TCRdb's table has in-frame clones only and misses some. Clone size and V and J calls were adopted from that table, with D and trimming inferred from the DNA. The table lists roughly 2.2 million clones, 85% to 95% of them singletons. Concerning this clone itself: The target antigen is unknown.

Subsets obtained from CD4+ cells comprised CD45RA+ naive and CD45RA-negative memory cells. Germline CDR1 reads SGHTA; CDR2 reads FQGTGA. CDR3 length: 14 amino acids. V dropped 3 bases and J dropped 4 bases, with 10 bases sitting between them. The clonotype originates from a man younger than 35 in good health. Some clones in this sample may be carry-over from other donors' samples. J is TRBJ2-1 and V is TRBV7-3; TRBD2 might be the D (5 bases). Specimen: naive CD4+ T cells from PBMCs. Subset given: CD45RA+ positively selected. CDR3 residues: CASSLLSGYNEQFF. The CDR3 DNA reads TGTGCCAGCAGCTTGCTGAGCGGATACAATGAGCAGTTCTTC.